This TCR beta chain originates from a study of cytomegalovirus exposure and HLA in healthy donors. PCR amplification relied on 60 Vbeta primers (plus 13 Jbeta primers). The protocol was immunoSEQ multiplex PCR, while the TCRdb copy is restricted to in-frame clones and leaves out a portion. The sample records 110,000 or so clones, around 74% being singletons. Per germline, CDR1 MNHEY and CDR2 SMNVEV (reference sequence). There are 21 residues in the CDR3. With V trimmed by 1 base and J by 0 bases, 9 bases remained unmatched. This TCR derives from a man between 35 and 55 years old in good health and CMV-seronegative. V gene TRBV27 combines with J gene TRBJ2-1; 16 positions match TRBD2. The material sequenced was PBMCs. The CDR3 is CASSLLGLGLAGGSSYNEQFF. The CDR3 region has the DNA TGTGCCAGCAGTTTATTGGGCTTGGGACTAGCGGGGGGGAGCTCCTACAATGAGCAGTTCTTC.